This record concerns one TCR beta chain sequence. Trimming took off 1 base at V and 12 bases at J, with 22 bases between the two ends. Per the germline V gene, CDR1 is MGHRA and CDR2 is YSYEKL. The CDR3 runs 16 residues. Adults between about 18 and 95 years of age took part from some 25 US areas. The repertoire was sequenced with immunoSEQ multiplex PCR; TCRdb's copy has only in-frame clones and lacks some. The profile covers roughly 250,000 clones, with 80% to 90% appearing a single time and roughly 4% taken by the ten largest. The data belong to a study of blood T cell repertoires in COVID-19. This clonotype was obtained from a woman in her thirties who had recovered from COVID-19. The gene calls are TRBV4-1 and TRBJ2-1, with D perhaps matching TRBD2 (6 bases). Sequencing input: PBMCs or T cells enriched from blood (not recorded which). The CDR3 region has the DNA TGCGCCAGCAGCCAAGCCCCCCGATTCGGGGGAAGGGGGCAGTTCTTC. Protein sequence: CASSQAPRFGGRGQFF.